Listed here are 13 T cell receptor beta chains from one sample, sequenced in a study of cytomegalovirus exposure and HLA in healthy donors. Primers for the PCR totalled 60 Vbeta and 13 Jbeta. The method was immunoSEQ multiplex PCR; TCRdb's version includes in-frame clones alone and lacks a portion of them. With over 100,000 clones in the sample, the ten largest clones hold more than 1.5%. Sequenced input: PBMCs. The receptors originated from a woman aged 40 to 50 in good health and CMV-seropositive.

The chain has TRBV30 and TRBJ2-3; weak D call: TRBD2 (5 bases). This CDR3 is built from 11 residues. Between the trimmed V and J ends, which lost 2 bases and 6 bases, there was a span of 6 bases. Germline CDR1 is GTSNPN and CDR2 is SVGIG (reference sequence). CDR3: CAWSRGDTQYF. CDR3 in DNA: TGTGCCTGGAGTCGGGGTGATACGCAGTATTTT.

The chain employs TRBV6-1 and TRBJ2-1; unclear D gene. This CDR3 has 15 residues. Germline loops: CDR1 MNHNS, CDR2 SASEGT. V lost 3 bases and J 1 base, leaving 10 bases between the germline ends. The CDR3 is CASSEPRNSYNEQFF. The CDR3, as DNA: TGTGCCAGCAGTGAGCCTAGGAATTCCTACAATGAGCAGTTCTTC.

This chain joins TRBV7-2 and TRBJ2-2, with D perhaps TRBD1 (6 bases). CDR1 is SGHTA and CDR2 is FQGNSA in the germline V gene. V was pared by 5 bases and J by 7 bases, with 14 bases between. This CDR3 has 14 amino acids. This chain's CDR3 is CASSQVSRGGELFF. CDR3 DNA sequence: TGTGCCAGCAGCCAAGTCAGCAGGGGCGGGGAGCTGTTTTTT.

About this clone itself: One end of the junction varies from germline; a read error may be responsible. The chain combines TRBV6-6 with TRBJ2-7, with D maybe TRBD2 (6 bases). The CDR3 has 15 residues. Germline CDR1 MNHNY, CDR2 SVGAGI (reference sequence). In nucleotides, the CDR3 is TGTGCCGGCAGTACGGCCGGGAGTAAATCCTACGAGCAGTACTTC. Its protein product is CAGSTAGSKSYEQYF.

The chain employs TRBV29-1 and TRBJ1-1; D is unclear. V lost 5 bases to trimming and J lost 2 bases, with 6 bases between them. The germline V gene has CDR1 SQVTM and CDR2 ANQGSEA. The CDR3 is made up of 11 amino acids. The CDR3 nucleotides are TGCAGCGTTCGTTTCAACACTGAAGCTTTCTTT. This codes for CSVRFNTEAFF.

The chain recombines TRBV7-9 with TRBJ2-7, with 12 nucleotides matching TRBD2. With V trimmed by 4 bases and J by 0 bases, 10 bases remained unmatched. CDR3 length: 18 amino acids. CDR1 and CDR2 (germline): SEHNR, FQNEAQ (reference sequence). The DNA for the CDR3 is TGTGCCAGCAGCTCCAGCGGGACTAGCGGGTGGAGCTCCTACGAGCAGTACTTC. Translation gives CASSSSGTSGWSSYEQYF.

The chain links TRBV4-1 to TRBJ1-5; possible D gene TRBD1, 6 bases. Germline V gene sequence: CDR1 MGHRA, CDR2 YSYEKL. Trimming removed 0 bases from V and 1 base from J, with 13 bases in between. This CDR3 region has 17 residues. The CDR3 DNA follows: TGCGCCAGCAGCCAAGATTCGGGGACACTCAGCAATCAGCCCCAGCATTTT. Translation gives CASSQDSGTLSNQPQHF.

The V gene is TRBV19, the J gene TRBJ2-7, with a possible D match to TRBD2 (6 bases). This CDR3 region has 15 residues. V shed 5 bases and J shed 2 bases, with 16 bases lying between them. Germline-derived CDR1 and CDR2 are LNHDA and SQIVND (reference sequence). Written as DNA, the CDR3 is TGTGCCAGTAGTGGACCGGGACTTGGGACCTACGAGCAGTACTTC. As protein: CASSGPGLGTYEQYF.

The V gene is TRBV5-5, the J gene TRBJ2-2; 10 bases map to TRBD2. Germline values: CDR1 SGHKS, CDR2 YYEKEE (reference sequence). This CDR3 region has 14 residues. The V gene end was trimmed by 4 bases and the J gene end by 8 bases; junction bases not matched to a gene: 5. CDR3 loop: CASSQLTSGGELFF. CDR3 nucleotides: TGTGCCAGCAGCCAACTGACTAGCGGGGGGGAGCTGTTTTTT.

The chain recombines TRBV11-2 with TRBJ1-1; D is uncertain. V lost 1 base and J lost 4, with 16 bases in between. CDR1 and CDR2 (germline): SGHAT, FQNNGV. The length of the CDR3 is 16 residues. The CDR3 is CASSLGGSGRGTEAFF. The CDR3 DNA reads as TGTGCCAGCAGCTTAGGTGGGTCGGGCCGGGGCACTGAAGCTTTCTTT.

The gene calls are TRBV30 and TRBJ2-3; possible D gene TRBD2, 6 bases. The CDR3 sequence is 16 residues long. The V and J ends lost 0 bases and 3 bases respectively, with 16 bases between them. From germline, CDR1 is GTSNPN and CDR2 SVGIG (reference sequence). The chain's CDR3 is CAWSVLGGTATDTQYF. CDR3 in DNA: TGTGCCTGGAGTGTACTCGGCGGGACGGCGACAGATACGCAGTATTTT.

This chain connects TRBV15 to TRBJ1-1; TRBD1 aligns across 10 bases. From germline, CDR1 is LNHNV and CDR2 YYDKDF (reference sequence). CDR3 length: 17 residues. J lost 3 bases, V lost 5 bases, and 12 bases had no gene match. The CDR3 DNA is TGTGCCACCAGCGTATCGGGACAGGGGAGGGGGCACACTGAAGCTTTCTTT. Translated: CATSVSGQGRGHTEAFF.

The chain recombines TRBV11-3 with TRBJ2-7, with 9 bases fitting TRBD2. Germline assignment: CDR1 SGHNT and CDR2 YENEEA. The CDR3 sequence is 14 residues long. The J segment lost 2 bases and the V segment lost 11 bases, leaving 10 bases of the junction unmatched. The CDR3 sequence is CASSAAGGPYEQYF. As DNA, the CDR3 is TGTGCCTCGTCTGCGGCGGGAGGGCCCTACGAGCAGTACTTC.